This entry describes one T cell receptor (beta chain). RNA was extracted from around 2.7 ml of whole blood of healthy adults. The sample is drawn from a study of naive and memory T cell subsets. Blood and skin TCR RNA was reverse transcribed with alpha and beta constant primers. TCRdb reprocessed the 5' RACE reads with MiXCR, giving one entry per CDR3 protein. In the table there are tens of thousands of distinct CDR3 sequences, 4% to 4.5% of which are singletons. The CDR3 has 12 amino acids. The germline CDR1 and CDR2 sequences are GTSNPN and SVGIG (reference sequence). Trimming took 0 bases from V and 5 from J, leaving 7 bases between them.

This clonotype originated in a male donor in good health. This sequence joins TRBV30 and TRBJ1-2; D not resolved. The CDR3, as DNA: TGTGCCTGGAGTGTAGGCGAGTATGGCTACACCTTC. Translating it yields CAWSVGEYGYTF.